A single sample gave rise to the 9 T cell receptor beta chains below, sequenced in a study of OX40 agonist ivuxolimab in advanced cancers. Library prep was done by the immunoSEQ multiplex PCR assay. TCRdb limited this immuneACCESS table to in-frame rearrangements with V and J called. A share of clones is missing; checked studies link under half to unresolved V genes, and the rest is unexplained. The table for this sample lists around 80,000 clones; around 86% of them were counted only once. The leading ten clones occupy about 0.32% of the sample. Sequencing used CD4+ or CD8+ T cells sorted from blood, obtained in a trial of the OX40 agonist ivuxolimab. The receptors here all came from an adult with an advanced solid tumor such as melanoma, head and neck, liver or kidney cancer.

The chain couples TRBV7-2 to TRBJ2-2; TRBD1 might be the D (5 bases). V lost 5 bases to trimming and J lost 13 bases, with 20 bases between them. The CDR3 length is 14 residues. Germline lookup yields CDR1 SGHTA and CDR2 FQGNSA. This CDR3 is CASSQPARGALLFF. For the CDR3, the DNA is TGTGCCAGCAGCCAACCGGCCCGTGGGGCTCTGCTGTTTTTT.

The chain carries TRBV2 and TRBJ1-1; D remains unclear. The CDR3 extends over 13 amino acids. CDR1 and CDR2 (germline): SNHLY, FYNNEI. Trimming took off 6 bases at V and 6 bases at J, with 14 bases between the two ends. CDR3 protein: CASRDWSNSEAFF. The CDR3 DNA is TGTGCCAGCAGAGATTGGTCCAACTCTGAAGCTTTCTTT.

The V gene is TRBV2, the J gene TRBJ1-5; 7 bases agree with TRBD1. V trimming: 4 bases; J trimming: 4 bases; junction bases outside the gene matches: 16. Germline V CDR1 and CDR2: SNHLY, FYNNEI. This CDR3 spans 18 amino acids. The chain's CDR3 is CASSGEAGGLTLNQPQHF. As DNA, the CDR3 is TGTGCCAGCAGTGGGGAGGCAGGGGGTCTTACTCTAAATCAGCCCCAGCATTTT. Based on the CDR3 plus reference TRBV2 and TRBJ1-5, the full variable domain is EPEVTQTPSHQVTQMGQEVILRCVPISNHLYFYWYRQILGQKVEFLVSFYNNEISEKSEIFDDQFSVERPDGSNFTLKIRSTKLEDSAMYFCASSGEAGGLTLNQPQHFGDGTRLSIL.

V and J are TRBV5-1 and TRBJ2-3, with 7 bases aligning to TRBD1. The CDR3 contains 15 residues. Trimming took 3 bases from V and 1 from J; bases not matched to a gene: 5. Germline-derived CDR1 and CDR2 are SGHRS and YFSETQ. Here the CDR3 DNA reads TGCGCCAGCAGCTACGCAGACAGGGGCACAGATACGCAGTATTTT. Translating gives CASSYADRGTDTQYF.

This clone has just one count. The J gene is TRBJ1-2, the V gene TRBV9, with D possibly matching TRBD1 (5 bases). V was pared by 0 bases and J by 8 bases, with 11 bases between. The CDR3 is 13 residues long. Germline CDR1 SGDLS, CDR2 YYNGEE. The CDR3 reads CASSVVMGGGYTF. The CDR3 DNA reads TGTGCCAGCAGCGTAGTAATGGGGGGAGGCTACACCTTC.

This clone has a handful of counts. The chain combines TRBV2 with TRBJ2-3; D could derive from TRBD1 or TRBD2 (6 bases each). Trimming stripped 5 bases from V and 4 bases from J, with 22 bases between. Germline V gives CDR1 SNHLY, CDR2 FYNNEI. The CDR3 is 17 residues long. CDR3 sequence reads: CASSFRGLSGAPDTQYF. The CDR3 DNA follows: TGTGCCAGCAGTTTTCGGGGACTCTCGGGGGCCCCAGATACGCAGTATTTT.

CDR3 amino acids: CASSYAGGNTIYF. As DNA, the CDR3 is TGTGCCAGCAGTTACGCGGGTGGAAACACCATATATTTT. The chain links TRBV27 to TRBJ1-3; D is unresolved. The CDR3 extends over 13 amino acids. Trimming took off 4 bases at V and 3 bases at J, with 7 bases between the two ends. Germline values: CDR1 MNHEY, CDR2 SMNVEV (reference sequence).

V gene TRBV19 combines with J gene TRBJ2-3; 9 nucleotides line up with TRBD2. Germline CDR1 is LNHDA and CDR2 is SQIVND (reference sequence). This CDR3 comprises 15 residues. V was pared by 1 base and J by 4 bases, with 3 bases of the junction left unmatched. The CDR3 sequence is CASSIGSGGPDTQYF. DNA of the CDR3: TGTGCCAGTAGTATAGGTAGCGGGGGTCCAGATACGCAGTATTTT. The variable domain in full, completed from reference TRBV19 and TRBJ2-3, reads DGGITQSPKYLFRKEGQNVTLSCEQNLNHDAMYWYRQDPGQGLRLIYYSQIVNDFQKGDIAEGYSVSREKKESFPLTVTSAQKNPTAFYLCASSIGSGGPDTQYFGPGTRLTVL.

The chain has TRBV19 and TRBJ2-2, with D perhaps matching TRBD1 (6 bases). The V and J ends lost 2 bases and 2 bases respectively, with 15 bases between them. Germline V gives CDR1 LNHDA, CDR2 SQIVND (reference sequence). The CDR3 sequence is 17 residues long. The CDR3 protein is CASSIHSGQLNTGELFF. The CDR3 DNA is TGTGCCAGTAGTATACACTCCGGACAGCTCAACACCGGGGAGCTGTTTTTT. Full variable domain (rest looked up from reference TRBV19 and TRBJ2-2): DGGITQSPKYLFRKEGQNVTLSCEQNLNHDAMYWYRQDPGQGLRLIYYSQIVNDFQKGDIAEGYSVSREKKESFPLTVTSAQKNPTAFYLCASSIHSGQLNTGELFFGEGSRLTVL.